This T cell receptor (beta chain) was observed in a study of blood T cell repertoires in COVID-19. Assay: immunoSEQ multiplex PCR; the TCRdb copy retains only in-frame clones and omits some. Of 75,000 to 100,000 clones listed, over 75% are singletons. The CDR3 runs 15 residues. CDR1 MNHEY and CDR2 SVGEGT come from the germline V gene. The ends lost 5 bases at V and 4 bases at J; junction bases unmatched: 9. Sequenced material: peripheral blood. This receptor was identified in a man aged 70-80 years with acute or convalescent COVID-19. The chain has TRBV6-2 or TRBV6-3 and TRBJ1-2, with 8 bases fitting TRBD1. The CDR3 loop reads CASSRDRGSGYGYTF. As DNA, the CDR3 is TGTGCCAGCAGTCGCGACAGGGGATCGGGCTATGGCTACACCTTC.